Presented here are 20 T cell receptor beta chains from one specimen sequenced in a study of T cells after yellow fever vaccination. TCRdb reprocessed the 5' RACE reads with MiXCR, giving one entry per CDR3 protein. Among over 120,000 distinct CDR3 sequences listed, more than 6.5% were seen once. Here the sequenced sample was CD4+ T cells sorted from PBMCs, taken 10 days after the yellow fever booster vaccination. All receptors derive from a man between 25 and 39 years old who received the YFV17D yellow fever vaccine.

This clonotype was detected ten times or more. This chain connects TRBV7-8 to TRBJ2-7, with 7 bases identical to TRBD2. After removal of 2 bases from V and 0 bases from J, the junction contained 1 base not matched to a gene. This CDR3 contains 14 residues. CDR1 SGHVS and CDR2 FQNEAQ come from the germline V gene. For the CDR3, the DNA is TGTGCCAGCAGCTTAAGGGAGGGCTCCTACGAGCAGTACTTC. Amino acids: CASSLREGSYEQYF.

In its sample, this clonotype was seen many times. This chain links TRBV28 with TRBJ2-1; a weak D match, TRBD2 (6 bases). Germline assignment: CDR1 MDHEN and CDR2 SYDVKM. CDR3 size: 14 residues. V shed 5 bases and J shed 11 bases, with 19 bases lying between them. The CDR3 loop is CASSLPAGLRKQFF. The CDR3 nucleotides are TGTGCCAGCAGTCTCCCCGCGGGACTGCGAAAGCAGTTCTTC.

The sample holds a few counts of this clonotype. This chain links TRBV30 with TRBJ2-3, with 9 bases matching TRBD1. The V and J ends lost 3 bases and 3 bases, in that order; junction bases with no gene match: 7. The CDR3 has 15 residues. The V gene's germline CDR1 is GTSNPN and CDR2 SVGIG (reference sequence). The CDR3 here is CAWRGTGYSTDTQYF. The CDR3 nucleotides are TGTGCCTGGAGGGGGACAGGGTACTCGACAGATACGCAGTATTTT.

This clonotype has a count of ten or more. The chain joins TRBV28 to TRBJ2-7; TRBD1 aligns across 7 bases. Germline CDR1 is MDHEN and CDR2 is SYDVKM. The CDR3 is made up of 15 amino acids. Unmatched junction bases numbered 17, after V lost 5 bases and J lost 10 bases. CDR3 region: CASSLPGQNYDRQYF. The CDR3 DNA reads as TGTGCCAGCAGTCTACCGGGACAGAACTACGATCGACAGTACTTC.

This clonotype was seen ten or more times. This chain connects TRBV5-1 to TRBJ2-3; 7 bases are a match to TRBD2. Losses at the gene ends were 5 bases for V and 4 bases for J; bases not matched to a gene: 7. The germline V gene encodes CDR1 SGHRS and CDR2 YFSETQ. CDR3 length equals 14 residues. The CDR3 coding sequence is TGCGCCAGCAGTGAGCGGGGTTGGCCAGATACGCAGTATTTT. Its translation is CASSERGWPDTQYF.

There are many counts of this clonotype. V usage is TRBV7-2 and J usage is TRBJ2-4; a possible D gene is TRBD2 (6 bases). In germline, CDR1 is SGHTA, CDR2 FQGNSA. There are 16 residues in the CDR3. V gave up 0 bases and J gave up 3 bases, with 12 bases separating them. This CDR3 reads CASSLASGPIKNIQYF. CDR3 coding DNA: TGTGCCAGCAGCTTAGCTAGCGGCCCTATCAAAAACATTCAGTACTTC.

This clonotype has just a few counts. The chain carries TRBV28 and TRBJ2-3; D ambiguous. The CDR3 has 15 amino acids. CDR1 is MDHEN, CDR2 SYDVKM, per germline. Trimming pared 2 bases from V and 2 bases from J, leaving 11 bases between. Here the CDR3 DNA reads TGTGCCAGCAGTTTACGATCCGGATACACAGATACGCAGTATTTT. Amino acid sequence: CASSLRSGYTDTQYF.

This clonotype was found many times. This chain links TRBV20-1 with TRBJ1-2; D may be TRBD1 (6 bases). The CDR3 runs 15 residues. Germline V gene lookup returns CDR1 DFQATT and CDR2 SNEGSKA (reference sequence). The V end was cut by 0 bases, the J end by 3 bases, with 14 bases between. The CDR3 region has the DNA TGCAGTGCTAGAGATAGCAGGGGCCTCGACTATGGCTACACCTTC. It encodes CSARDSRGLDYGYTF.

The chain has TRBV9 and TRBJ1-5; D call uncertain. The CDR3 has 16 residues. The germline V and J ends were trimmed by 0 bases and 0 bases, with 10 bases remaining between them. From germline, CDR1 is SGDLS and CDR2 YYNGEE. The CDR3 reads CASSVEVGYSNQPQHF. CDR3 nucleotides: TGTGCCAGCAGCGTAGAGGTGGGTTATAGCAATCAGCCCCAGCATTTT.

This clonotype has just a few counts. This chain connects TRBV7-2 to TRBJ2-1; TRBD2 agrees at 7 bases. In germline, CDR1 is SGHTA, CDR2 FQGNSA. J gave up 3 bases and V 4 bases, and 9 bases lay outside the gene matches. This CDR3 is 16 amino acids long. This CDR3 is CASSYQPGLSYNEQFF. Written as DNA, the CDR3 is TGTGCCAGCAGCTACCAACCGGGACTAAGCTACAATGAGCAGTTCTTC.

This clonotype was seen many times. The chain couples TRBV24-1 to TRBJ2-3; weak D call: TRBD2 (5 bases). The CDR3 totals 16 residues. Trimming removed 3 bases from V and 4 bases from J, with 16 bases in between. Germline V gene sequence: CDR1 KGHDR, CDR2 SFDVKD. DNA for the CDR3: TGTGCCACCAGTGATCCCTCGGGGAGAACGCCAGATACGCAGTATTTT. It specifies CATSDPSGRTPDTQYF.

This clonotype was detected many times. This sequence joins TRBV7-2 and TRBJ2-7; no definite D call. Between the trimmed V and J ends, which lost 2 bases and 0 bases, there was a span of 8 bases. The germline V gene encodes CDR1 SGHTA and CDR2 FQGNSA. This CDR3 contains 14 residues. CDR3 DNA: TGTGCCAGCAGCTTAAAAGGGAACTCCTACGAGCAGTACTTC. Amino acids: CASSLKGNSYEQYF.

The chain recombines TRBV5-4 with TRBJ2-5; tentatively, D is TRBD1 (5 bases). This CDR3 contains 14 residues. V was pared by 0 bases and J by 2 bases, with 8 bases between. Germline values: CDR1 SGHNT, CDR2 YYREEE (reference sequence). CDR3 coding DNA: TGTGCCAGCAGCTTGGGACAGACGCAAGAGACCCAGTACTTC. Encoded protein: CASSLGQTQETQYF. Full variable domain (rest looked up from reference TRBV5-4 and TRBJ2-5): ETGVTQSPTHLIKTRGQQVTLRCSSQSGHNTVSWYQQALGQGPQFIFQYYREEENGRGNFPPRFSGLQFPNYSSELNVNALELDDSALYLCASSLGQTQETQYFGPGTRLLVL.

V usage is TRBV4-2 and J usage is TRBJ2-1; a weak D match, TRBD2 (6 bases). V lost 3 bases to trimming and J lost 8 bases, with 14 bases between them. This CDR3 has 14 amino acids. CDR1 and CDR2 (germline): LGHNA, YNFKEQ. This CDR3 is CASSHMAERDEQFF. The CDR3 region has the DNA TGTGCCAGCAGCCATATGGCTGAGCGGGATGAGCAGTTCTTC.

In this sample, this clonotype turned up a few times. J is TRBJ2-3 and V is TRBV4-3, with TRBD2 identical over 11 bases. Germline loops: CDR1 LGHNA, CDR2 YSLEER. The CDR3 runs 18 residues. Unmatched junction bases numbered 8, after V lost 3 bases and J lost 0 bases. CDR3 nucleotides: TGCGCCAGCAGCCATTTTTACGGGACTAGCGGAAGCACAGATACGCAGTATTTT. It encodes CASSHFYGTSGSTDTQYF.

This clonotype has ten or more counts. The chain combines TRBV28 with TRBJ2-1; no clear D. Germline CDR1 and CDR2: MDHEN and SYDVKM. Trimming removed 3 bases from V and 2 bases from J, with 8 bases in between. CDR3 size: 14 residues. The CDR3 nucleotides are TGTGCCAGCAGTTTGGGCGGTCCCTACAATGAGCAGTTCTTC. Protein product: CASSLGGPYNEQFF.

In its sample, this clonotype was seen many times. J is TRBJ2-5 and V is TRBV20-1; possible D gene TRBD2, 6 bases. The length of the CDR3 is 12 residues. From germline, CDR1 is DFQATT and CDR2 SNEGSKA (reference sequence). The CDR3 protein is CSVSGDLETQYF. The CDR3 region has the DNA TGCAGCGTTAGCGGAGACCTGGAGACCCAGTACTTC.

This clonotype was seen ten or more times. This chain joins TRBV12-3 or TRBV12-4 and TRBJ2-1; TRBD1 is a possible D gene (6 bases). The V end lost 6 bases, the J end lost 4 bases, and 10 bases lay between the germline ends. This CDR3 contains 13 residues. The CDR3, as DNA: TGTGCCAGCAGCCTCAGGGGATACAATGAGCAGTTCTTC. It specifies CASSLRGYNEQFF.

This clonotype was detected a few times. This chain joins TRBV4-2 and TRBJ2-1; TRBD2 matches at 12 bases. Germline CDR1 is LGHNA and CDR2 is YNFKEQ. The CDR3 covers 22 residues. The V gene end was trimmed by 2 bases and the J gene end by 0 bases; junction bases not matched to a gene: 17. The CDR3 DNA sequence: TGTGCCAGCAGCCAACACAGAAAATCCGGGACTAGCGGGCGGAGCTCCTACAATGAGCAGTTCTTC. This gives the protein CASSQHRKSGTSGRSSYNEQFF.

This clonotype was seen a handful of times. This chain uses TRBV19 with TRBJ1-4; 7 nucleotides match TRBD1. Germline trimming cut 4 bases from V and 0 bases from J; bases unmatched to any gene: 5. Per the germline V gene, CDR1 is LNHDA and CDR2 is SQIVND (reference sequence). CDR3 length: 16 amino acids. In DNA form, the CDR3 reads TGTGCCAGTAGTAGGACCGGGACAGCAACTAATGAAAAACTGTTTTTT. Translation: CASSRTGTATNEKLFF.